This entry lists 10 T cell receptor beta chains sequenced from one sample in a study of cytomegalovirus exposure and HLA in healthy donors. PCR primers comprised 60 Vbeta and 13 Jbeta primers. Sequencing was performed with immunoSEQ multiplex PCR; in TCRdb, only in-frame clones are kept and a portion is missing. Altogether roughly 92,000 clones are present, around 81% being singletons, with the ten largest covering around 4.2%. The sequenced material came from PBMCs. These receptors all stem from a woman aged 70-85 years in good health and CMV-seropositive.

This chain joins TRBV7-6 and TRBJ2-7; the match to TRBD2 covers 13 bases. With 5 bases clipped from V and 3 bases from J, the junction kept 13 bases outside the gene matches. The germline V gene has CDR1 SGHVS and CDR2 FNYEAQ. This CDR3 comprises 18 residues. The CDR3 nucleotides read TGTGCCAGCAGCCCCCAGCCTCCGGGACTAGCGGGAATCTACGAGCAGTACTTC. This gives the protein CASSPQPPGLAGIYEQYF.

This clone was observed a handful of times. The rearrangement links TRBV4-3 to TRBJ2-7, with D possibly TRBD1 on 5 matching bases. This CDR3 is built from 15 residues. Trimming took off 0 bases at V and 5 bases at J, with 14 bases between the two ends. Germline V gene data show CDR1 as LGHNA and CDR2 as YSLEER. The CDR3 bases are TGCGCCAGCAGCCAAGATCAAGGACAAGGGAACGAGCAGTACTTC. Its protein is CASSQDQGQGNEQYF.

The sample holds a few counts of this clone. The chain carries TRBV15 and TRBJ2-7, with D possibly matching TRBD2 (6 bases). The V end was cut by 0 bases, the J end by 3 bases, with 15 bases between. The CDR3 contains 16 residues. Germline CDR1 LNHNV, CDR2 YYDKDF (reference sequence). In DNA form, the CDR3 reads TGTGCCACCAGCAGAGACCGGACGGGACTCGGCTACGAGCAGTACTTC. Translation gives CATSRDRTGLGYEQYF. The variable domain in full, with the rest retrieved from reference TRBV15 and TRBJ2-7, is DAMVIQNPRYQVTQFGKPVTLSCSQTLNHNVMYWYQQKSSQAPKLLFHYYDKDFNNEADTPDNFQSRRPNTSFCFLDIRSPGLGDTAMYLCATSRDRTGLGYEQYFGPGTRLTVT.

The chain recombines TRBV6-1 with TRBJ1-2, with D maybe TRBD1 (5 bases). Looked up from germline, CDR1 is MNHNS and CDR2 is SASEGT. V was trimmed by 8 bases and J by 4 bases, leaving 20 bases between them. The CDR3 extends over 15 amino acids. CDR3 nucleotides: TGTGCCAGCTCGGATCCCTCACAGGCCATCTATGGCTACACCTTC. Amino acid sequence: CASSDPSQAIYGYTF.

V usage is TRBV19 and J usage is TRBJ2-1; 10 nucleotides agree with TRBD1. CDR1 LNHDA and CDR2 SQIVND come from the germline V gene (reference sequence). The CDR3 covers 15 residues. V shed 5 bases, J shed 7 bases, and the junction held 8 bases outside the gene matches. This chain's CDR3 is CASSPGTGVLNEQFF. CDR3 DNA sequence: TGTGCCAGTAGTCCGGGGACAGGGGTTCTTAATGAGCAGTTCTTC.

The chain carries TRBV5-4 and TRBJ2-3; possible D gene TRBD1, 5 bases. Germline CDR1 and CDR2: SGHNT and YYREEE (reference sequence). The CDR3 has 14 residues. Trimming stripped 0 bases from V and 2 bases from J, with 7 bases between. The CDR3 DNA reads TGTGCCAGCAGCTTGGACAGGAACACAGATACGCAGTATTTT. It encodes CASSLDRNTDTQYF.

This chain links TRBV5-4 with TRBJ1-1; TRBD1 aligns across 8 bases. Trimming took 0 bases from V and 3 from J; bases not matched to a gene: 4. Germline V CDR1 and CDR2: SGHNT, YYREEE (reference sequence). The CDR3 runs to 15 residues. The CDR3 here is CASSLVAGGDTEAFF. CDR3 nucleotide sequence: TGTGCCAGCAGCTTGGTAGCAGGGGGCGACACTGAAGCTTTCTTT.

J is TRBJ2-1 and V is TRBV7-3; 9 nucleotides align to TRBD2. Per germline, CDR1 SGHTA and CDR2 FQGTGA. This CDR3 is 15 amino acids long. J lost 4 bases, V lost 5 bases, and 6 bases had no gene match. The CDR3 region has the DNA TGTGCCAGCAGCCCTACGACTAGCGGTTACAATGAGCAGTTCTTC. Translated, it gives CASSPTTSGYNEQFF.

The rearrangement links TRBV28 to TRBJ2-1, with D maybe TRBD2 (5 bases). V dropped 8 bases and J dropped 0 bases, with 14 bases sitting between them. Germline V lookup: CDR1 MDHEN, CDR2 SYDVKM. The CDR3 spans 15 residues. CDR3 sequence (DNA): TGTGCCAGCCTCATTGGCGGGTCCTCCTACAATGAGCAGTTCTTC. Translation: CASLIGGSSYNEQFF.

V gene TRBV27 combines with J gene TRBJ2-2; TRBD2 is a possible D gene (6 bases). The CDR3 covers 15 residues. Germline V gives CDR1 MNHEY, CDR2 SMNVEV (reference sequence). Trimming shortened V by 6 bases and J by 1 base, and 12 bases separated the two germline ends. CDR3 nucleotides: TGTGCCAGCAGAAAGGGGACTCAGAACACCGGGGAGCTGTTTTTT. Amino acid sequence: CASRKGTQNTGELFF.